This T cell receptor beta chain was obtained from a study of blood T cell repertoires in COVID-19 (dated by TCRdb to about 2020). Concerning the study at large: Samples from collaborators originated in the United States, Italy and Spain and spanned both the acute and convalescent phases of COVID-19. The material from the prospective study consisted of cDNA or gDNA derived from T cells, B-cell-depleted T cells, or PBMCs. The dataset comprised deeply sampled blood TCRbeta repertoires from subjects exposed to, actively infected with, or recovered from COVID-19. The repertoires were released in a freely available public database meant as a resource for research on the immune response to SARS-CoV-2. The samples were drawn from the first 160 participants of the ongoing ImmuneRACE study and from over a thousand subjects provided by 6 global collaborators. A de-identified subject ID, COVID-19 status, age in years and sex were almost always included in the sample metadata. Where available, HLA class I and class II types were taken from metadata supplied by the sample provider and were not determined by assay-based typing.

From the cysteine through the phenylalanine, the CDR3 covers 15 amino acids. The entry retains the CDR3 DNA only, 45 bases that are in frame from base 1. Deletion took 1 base off V and 5 bases off J, with a span of 14 bases between the germline ends. CDR1 and CDR2, looked up from the germline V gene, are SGHTA and FQGNSA. Regarding this clone: The target of this receptor is not known. One base away there is no much larger clone; base qualities are not given.

The immunoSEQ Assay, a bias-controlled multiplex PCR, was used to amplify TCRbeta CDR3 regions from genomic DNA. Per the original workflow: The number of nucleated cells in each sample was estimated from the amplification of reference gene primers within the assay. To quantify the absolute abundance of each unique TCRbeta CDR3 rearrangement, sequence reads were collapsed and filtered. For each sample, productive Simpson clonality was calculated as the square root of Simpson's diversity index across productive rearrangements. This immuneACCESS table, as held by TCRdb, lists in-frame sequences with V and J called but not all clones. Of the missing ones, under half trace to an unresolved V gene in checked studies; the others have no known cause. V and J calls and clone size are as listed in that table; D and trimming were resolved from the DNA. The sample table holds hundreds of thousands of clones, of which less than 90% were seen once. About an eighth of the sample is held by the ten biggest clonotypes.

What the research found in general, with its limitations: The amount of clinical and demographic metadata varied by source and participant and was provided uncurated.

One collaborating source in Seattle enrolled patients during active infection and followed them longitudinally through the course of disease. Collaborating institutions collected whole blood in K2EDTA tubes following their own protocols. For TCRbeta analysis, collaborators shipped samples as frozen whole blood, isolated PBMCs, or DNA extracted from either of those sample types. The chain uses TRBV7-2 and TRBJ2-5; perhaps TRBD2 is the D gene, with 6 bases matching. Sequenced sample: peripheral blood. The clonotype originates from a woman in her 70s with COVID-19, enrolled during active disease. CDR3 protein: CASSLVGAGSETQYF. The nucleotide sequence reads as follows: TGTGCCAGCAGCTTAGTTGGCGCGGGGAGCGAGACCCAGTACTTC. The variable domain in full, with residues beyond the CDR3 obtained from the reference TRBV7-2 and TRBJ2-5 genes, is GAGVSQSPSNKVTEKGKDVELRCDPISGHTALYWYRQSLGQGLEFLIYFQGNSAPDKSGLPSDRFSAERTGGSVSTLTIQRTQQEDSAVYLCASSLVGAGSETQYFGPGTRLLVL.